The 17 T cell receptor beta chains presented below share a single source sample, sequenced in a study of blood T cells in healthy people across ages. Together with a sample-barcoded 5' primer, a J-beta primer mix was included in a second PCR lasting 7 to 11 cycles. TCRdb redid the calling of the 5' RACE reads with MiXCR, one entry per CDR3 protein. The table lists 850,000 or so distinct CDR3 sequences, 25% to 35% of them singletons. The material sequenced was blood. The receptor set was obtained from a woman of 80 years or more in good health.

Ten or more counts support this clonotype. V gene TRBV7-9 combines with J gene TRBJ2-7; the match to TRBD2 covers 8 bases. The CDR3 runs 15 residues. Germline-derived CDR1 and CDR2 are SEHNR and FQNEAQ (reference sequence). The ends lost 5 bases at V and 6 bases at J; junction bases unmatched: 12. The CDR3 sequence: CASSKMGGGRGEQYF. The CDR3 DNA sequence: TGTGCCAGCAGCAAAATGGGCGGGGGGCGCGGCGAGCAGTACTTC. The entire variable domain, with the rest obtained from reference TRBV7-9 and TRBJ2-7, is as follows: DTGVSQNPRHKITKRGQNVTFRCDPISEHNRLYWYRQTLGQGPEFLTYFQNEAQLEKSRLLSDRFSAERPKGSFSTLEIQRTEQGDSAMYLCASSKMGGGRGEQYFGPGTRLTVT.

Only a few counts were recorded for this clonotype. This may be a read error: a much more frequent sequence differs by one nucleotide. V and J are TRBV20-1 and TRBJ2-7; no clear D gene. Germline V gene data show CDR1 as DFQATT and CDR2 as SNEGSKA (reference sequence). The CDR3 sequence is 14 residues long. The V gene lost 0 bases and the J gene lost 7 bases, with 16 bases spanning the gap. CDR3 nucleotides: TGCAGTGCTAGAGATCTGATAGGGAACAATGAGCAGTACTTC. This translates into CSARDLIGNNEQYF.

For this clonotype: This may be a read error: a much more frequent sequence differs by one nucleotide. The chain carries TRBV5-1 and TRBJ2-1; 7 bases match TRBD2. Germline loops: CDR1 SGHRS, CDR2 YFSETQ. The CDR3 consists of 16 residues. The CDR3, as DNA: TGCGCCAGCAGCTTGAACAGCGGGGTCTCCTACAATGAGCAGGTCTTC. Its protein is CASSLNSGVSYNEQVF.

This clonotype was seen ten or more times. This chain uses TRBV30 with TRBJ2-5; 12 bases are shared with TRBD2. CDR1 and CDR2 (germline): GTSNPN, SVGIG (reference sequence). V was clipped by 4 bases and J by 5 bases; unmatched bases: 14. CDR3 length equals 17 residues. In DNA, the CDR3 is TGTGCCTGGACTATTGCGGGAGGACTAGCGGGGCGGGAGACCCAGTACTTC. Translating it yields CAWTIAGGLAGRETQYF.

As for this clonotype: It may be a read error: a sequence one base away is much more abundant. The rearrangement joins TRBV7-2 to TRBJ2-1; no definite D call. Deletions cut 3 bases from V and 2 bases from J, with 11 bases between. This CDR3 has 15 amino acids. Germline CDR1 and CDR2: SGHTA and FQGNSA. The CDR3 region is CASSFSVTPYNEQFF. The CDR3 DNA sequence: TGTGCCAGCAGCTTTAGTGTTACCCCCTACAATGAGCAGTTCTTC.

Comments on this clonotype: A much larger clone lies one base from this, so it may be a read error. The V and J genes are TRBV20-1 and TRBJ2-1; D gene unclear. The CDR3 extends over 11 amino acids. CDR1 DFQATT and CDR2 SNEGSKA come from the germline V gene (reference sequence). Trimming took 5 bases from V and 7 from J, leaving 9 bases between them. CDR3 bases: TGCAGTGCTTCACGACGTAATGAGCAGTTCTTC. Encoded protein: CSASRRNEQFF.

Notes on this clonotype: Germline and junction disagree at one end, which may indicate a read error. The V and J genes are TRBV9 and TRBJ2-4, with a tentative D call TRBD2 (6 bases). The J call may be wrong; the DNA end is better matched by TRBJ2-7. This CDR3 is built from 16 residues. Germline V gene lookup returns CDR1 SGDLS and CDR2 YYNGEE. CDR3 sequence (DNA): TGTGCCAGTAGCGCGCAATCGGGACTCCCTCGCTACGAGCAGTACTTC. Its translation: CASSAQSGLPRYEQYF.

This clonotype has at least ten counts. V usage is TRBV6-4 and J usage is TRBJ2-1; D call uncertain. Trimming removed 0 bases at V and 6 bases at J, with 9 bases between. Germline V gene lookup returns CDR1 MRHNA and CDR2 SNTAGT. This CDR3 is 14 amino acids long. As DNA, the CDR3 is TGTGCCAGCAGTGACTCGAAAGGGTTCAATGAGCAGTTCTTC. Residues: CASSDSKGFNEQFF.

This clonotype has at least ten counts. V gene TRBV29-1 combines with J gene TRBJ2-4, with 7 nucleotides matching TRBD1. This CDR3 region has 12 residues. Germline CDR1 is SQVTM and CDR2 is ANQGSEA. Germline trimming cut 7 bases from V and 8 bases from J; bases unmatched to any gene: 8. Here the CDR3 DNA reads TGCAGCGCGAGACAGGGAGCGGACATTCAGTACTTC. Translation gives CSARQGADIQYF. The full variable domain, rest sourced from reference TRBV29-1 and TRBJ2-4, is SAVISQKPSRDICQRGTSLTIQCQVDSQVTMMFWYRQQPGQSLTLIATANQGSEATYESGFVIDKFPISRPNLTFSTLTVSNMSPEDSSIYLCSARQGADIQYFGAGTRLSVL.

A word on this clonotype: The junction departs from the called germline gene at one end, perhaps through a read error. The chain uses TRBV10-3 and TRBJ2-5; D perhaps matches TRBD2 (5 bases). The germline gives CDR1 ENHRY, CDR2 SYGVKD. CDR3 size: 15 residues. The CDR3 DNA sequence: TGTGCCATTAGTGAGTCTGAATTAGCGAGTAATGAGCAGTACTTC. Protein sequence: CAISESELASNEQYF.

The table lists this clonotype with a few counts. The chain recombines TRBV12-3 or TRBV12-4 with TRBJ2-1, with 12 bases identical to TRBD2. This CDR3 has 17 residues. V trimming: 5 bases; J trimming: 5 bases; junction bases outside the gene matches: 10. CDR3 region: CASSVASGGAVNNEQFF. The CDR3 nucleotides read TGTGCCAGCAGTGTCGCTAGCGGGGGGGCCGTTAACAATGAGCAGTTCTTC.

This clonotype was counted a few times. Being one base from a much bigger clone, this may be a read error. V usage is TRBV20-1 and J usage is TRBJ2-1, with D perhaps TRBD2 (5 bases). The CDR3 contains 14 residues. Germline-derived CDR1 and CDR2 are DFQATT and SNEGSKA (reference sequence). CDR3 loop: CSASRGSSCNEQFF. In DNA form, the CDR3 reads TGCAGTGCTAGTCGGGGTAGCTCCTGCAATGAGCAGTTCTTC.

As concerns this clonotype: This may stem from a read error, because a much larger clone lies one nucleotide away. The rearrangement uses TRBV6-1 and TRBJ2-5, with TRBD1 identical over 7 bases. The assigned J gene may be wrong: the sequence end matches TRBJ2-1 better. The CDR3 is made up of 15 amino acids. The V gene's germline CDR1 is MNHNS and CDR2 SASEGT. CDR3 nucleotide sequence: TGTGCCAGCAGTGAACCCGGACAGGCCGAAGAGACCCAGTTCTTC. Its translation: CASSEPGQAEETQFF.

The gene calls are TRBV2 and TRBJ2-1; 10 nucleotides match TRBD2. CDR1 and CDR2 from the germline V gene are SNHLY and FYNNEI. The CDR3 length is 14 residues. The junction had 5 bases not matched to a gene; V was cut back by 8 bases and J by 4 bases. This CDR3 reads CASGETSGYNEQFF. Written as DNA, the CDR3 is TGTGCCAGCGGAGAGACTAGCGGGTACAATGAGCAGTTCTTC.

On this clonotype itself: Just one base apart from a much larger clone, this may be a read error. The chain links TRBV7-2 to TRBJ2-2, with D possibly matching TRBD2 (5 bases). This CDR3 is built from 13 residues. The germline V gene encodes CDR1 SGHTA and CDR2 FQGNSA. CDR3 sequence: CASSNTNTGERFF. The CDR3 bases are TGTGCCAGCAGCAATACGAACACCGGGGAGCGGTTTTTT.

This chain joins TRBV6-5 and TRBJ1-1; 10 positions agree with TRBD1. Unmatched junction bases numbered 7, after V lost 6 bases and J lost 6 bases. The CDR3 runs 14 residues. Germline loops: CDR1 MNHEY, CDR2 SVGAGI. CDR3 bases: TGTGCCAGCAGCCGGGACAGGGGCTATGCTGAAGCTTTCTTT. Encoded protein: CASSRDRGYAEAFF.

This sequence joins TRBV7-2 and TRBJ2-4, with 9 bases fitting TRBD1. CDR1 and CDR2 from the germline V gene are SGHTA and FQGNSA. V lost 1 base, J lost 15 bases, and 7 bases stayed unmatched. This CDR3 spans 13 amino acids. The chain's CDR3 is CASSLGGTGQRYF. DNA for the CDR3: TGTGCCAGCAGCTTAGGGGGGACAGGGCAAAGGTACTTC.